A selection of T cell receptor beta chains follows, all from one sample in a study of blood T cell repertoires in COVID-19. TCRdb keeps only in-frame clones here, not all; method: immunoSEQ multiplex PCR. The data contain about 150,000 clones, 84% of them singletons. Sequencing was done on a sample of peripheral blood. These receptors were taken from a human donor in a cohort sampled during active COVID-19. The CDR3 runs from the conserved cysteine through the conserved F or W. A D gene is named only where the DNA matches it firmly.

V gene	D gene	CDR3 length	J gene	CDR3 protein	CDR3 DNA
TRBV7-9	TRBD1	15	TRBJ1-1	CASSFIQGGDTEAFF	TGTGCCAGCAGCTTCATACAGGGGGGGGACACTGAAGCTTTCTTT
TRBV13	TRBD2	13	TRBJ2-3	CASSPRGGDTQYF	TGTGCCAGCAGCCCCCGGGGGGGTGATACGCAGTATTTT
TRBV5-1	NA	15	TRBJ1-1	CASSLEVQGNTEAFF	TGCGCCAGCAGCTTGGAGGTCCAGGGGAACACTGAAGCTTTCTTT
TRBV9	NA	15	TRBJ2-1	CASSVEVGRYNEQFF	TGTGCCAGCAGCGTAGAGGTGGGGAGGTACAATGAGCAGTTCTTC
TRBV7-9	NA	17	TRBJ2-5	CASRPRTGGLIGETQYF	TGTGCCAGCAGGCCCCGGACGGGGGGCCTTATCGGAGAGACCCAGTACTTC
TRBV3-1/TRBV3-2	TRBD1	14	TRBJ2-1	CASSHLTGENEQFF	TGTGCCAGCAGCCACCTGACAGGGGAAAATGAGCAGTTCTTC
TRBV30	NA	11	TRBJ1-1	CAWSPQGEAFF	TGTGCCTGGAGTCCGCAGGGGGAAGCTTTCTTT
TRBV5-1	TRBD1	15	TRBJ2-7	CASSLTGGAEYEQYF	TGCGCCAGCAGCTTAACAGGGGGCGCGGAGTACGAGCAGTACTTC
TRBV19	TRBD1	14	TRBJ1-5	CASNYRGEGQPQHF	TGTGCCAGTAATTACAGGGGAGAGGGTCAGCCCCAGCATTTT
TRBV7-2	TRBD1	15	TRBJ1-5	CASSLGRGRNQPQHF	TGTGCCAGCAGCTTAGGCAGGGGGCGCAATCAGCCCCAGCATTTT
TRBV19	TRBD1	20	TRBJ1-5	CASSIARDRGFLLGNQPQHF	TGTGCCAGTAGTATAGCGCGGGACAGGGGGTTCCTGTTGGGCAATCAGCCCCAGCATTTT
TRBV12-2	NA	19	TRBJ2-2	CASRLGWGRTDKDTGELFF	TGTGCAAGTCGCTTAGGGTGGGGGAGGACCGATAAGGACACCGGGGAGCTGTTTTTT
TRBV18	NA	12	TRBJ2-3	CASSASTDTQYF	TGTGCCAGCTCAGCGAGCACAGATACGCAGTATTTT
TRBV19	TRBD1	13	TRBJ1-1	CATGQGVHTEAFF	TGTGCCACCGGACAGGGGGTGCACACTGAAGCTTTCTTT
TRBV11-2	TRBD2	16	TRBJ2-3	CASSILADPSTDTQYF	TGTGCCAGCAGCATTCTAGCGGACCCTAGCACAGATACGCAGTATTTT